The source of this T cell receptor (beta chain) is a study of T cells after yellow fever vaccination. Findings and limits, study-wide: The secondary response was weaker, and its peak arrived faster, on day 5 versus 15.

With V trimmed by 7 bases and J by 5 bases, 17 bases remained unmatched. Germline lookup yields CDR1 SGHAT and CDR2 FQDESV (reference sequence). The length of the CDR3 is 17 residues. Using its own MiXCR run on the 5' RACE reads, TCRdb lists one record per CDR3 protein. The repertoire holds 30,000 or so distinct CDR3 sequences, with 5% to 8.5% as singletons. This clonotype was counted at least ten times. The V gene is TRBV11-1, the J gene TRBJ2-5, with 9 bases fitting TRBD1. This receptor was taken from a man between 18 and 29 years old who received the YFV17D yellow fever vaccine. Sample: PBMCs, either bulk or a sorted T-cell subset (CD4+, CD8+, memory, or dextramer-sorted; not recorded which), taken on the day of the first yellow fever vaccination. Written as DNA, the CDR3 is TGTGCCAGCACACCGGGACAGGGCTTTGTTCGGCGGGAGACCCAGTACTTC. It yields the protein CASTPGQGFVRRETQYF. Using reference TRBV11-1 and TRBJ2-5 for the parts outside the CDR3, the full variable domain is EAEVAQSPRYKITEKSQAVAFWCDPISGHATLYWYRQILGQGPELLVQFQDESVVDDSQLPKDRFSAERLKGVDSTLKIQPAELGDSAMYLCASTPGQGFVRRETQYFGPGTRLLVL.